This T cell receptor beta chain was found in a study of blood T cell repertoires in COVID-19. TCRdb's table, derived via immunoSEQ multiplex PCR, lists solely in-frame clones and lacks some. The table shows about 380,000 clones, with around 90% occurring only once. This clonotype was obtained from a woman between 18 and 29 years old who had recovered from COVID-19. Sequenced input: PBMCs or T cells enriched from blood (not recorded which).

This CDR3 is CASSLVFGRGTSYEQYF. The CDR3 coding sequence is TGTGCCAGCAGCTTAGTCTTTGGGCGGGGGACTTCCTACGAGCAGTACTTC. This chain uses TRBV7-2 with TRBJ2-7; 7 bases fit TRBD2. Germline V gene data show CDR1 as SGHTA and CDR2 as FQGNSA. The CDR3 extends over 17 amino acids. Unmatched junction bases numbered 10, after V lost 1 base and J lost 1 base. Full variable domain (remainder filled in from reference TRBV7-2 and TRBJ2-7): GAGVSQSPSNKVTEKGKDVELRCDPISGHTALYWYRQSLGQGLEFLIYFQGNSAPDKSGLPSDRFSAERTGGSVSTLTIQRTQQEDSAVYLCASSLVFGRGTSYEQYFGPGTRLTVT.